One and the same sample provided the 8 T cell receptor beta chains below, sequenced in a study of blood T cell repertoires in COVID-19. Assay used: immunoSEQ multiplex PCR; TCRdb lists only in-frame clones, some missing. Of about 360,000 clones in the sample, 86% were seen once. The sample taken for sequencing was peripheral blood. All receptors derive from a woman aged 60 to 75 with COVID-19, enrolled during active disease.

This chain connects TRBV20-1 to TRBJ2-7; D is unclear. Germline CDR1 reads DFQATT; CDR2 reads SNEGSKA (reference sequence). The CDR3 length is 12 residues. The V end was cut by 3 bases, the J end by 2 bases, with 8 bases between. The CDR3 DNA reads as TGCAGTGCTAGTGGTATCGCCTACGAGCAGTACTTC. This translates into CSASGIAYEQYF.

V gene TRBV4-2 combines with J gene TRBJ2-1; 13 bases align to TRBD2. The CDR3 loop spans 16 amino acids. Germline trimming cut 1 base from V and 8 bases from J; bases unmatched to any gene: 5. In germline, CDR1 is LGHNA, CDR2 YNFKEQ. CDR3 region: CASSQVGTSGEDEQFF. For the CDR3, the DNA is TGTGCCAGCAGCCAAGTCGGGACTAGCGGGGAAGATGAGCAGTTCTTC.

The rearrangement links TRBV9 to TRBJ2-5; D may be TRBD2 (6 bases). The CDR3 extends over 15 amino acids. The ends were cut back, 6 bases at V and 5 bases at J, with 20 bases in the middle. CDR1 and CDR2 from the germline V gene are SGDLS and YYNGEE. The CDR3 loop reads CASTWGVEGSETQYF. The CDR3 coding sequence is TGTGCCAGCACCTGGGGAGTGGAGGGATCGGAGACCCAGTACTTC.

The V gene is TRBV4-1, the J gene TRBJ1-3; unclear D gene. The CDR3 has 16 amino acids. Deletions cut 0 bases from V and 1 base from J, with 10 bases between. Germline CDR1 MGHRA, CDR2 YSYEKL. CDR3 coding DNA: TGCGCCAGCAGCCAAGACTTTCCGGGTTCTGGAAACACCATATATTTT. It translates to CASSQDFPGSGNTIYF.

This clone was seen ten or more times. V is TRBV6-2 or TRBV6-3 and J is TRBJ1-1; D might be TRBD1 (5 bases). The CDR3 is 13 residues long. Germline loops: CDR1 MNHEY, CDR2 SVGEGT. V was shortened by 6 bases and J by 4 bases, with 12 bases between the two germline ends. The CDR3: CASSITGVTEAFF. DNA of the CDR3: TGTGCCAGCAGCATAACAGGCGTCACTGAAGCTTTCTTT.

J is TRBJ2-1 and V is TRBV7-3; 11 positions match TRBD2. Unmatched junction bases numbered 7, after V lost 2 bases and J lost 7 bases. The CDR3 loop spans 16 amino acids. CDR1 and CDR2 from the germline V gene are SGHTA and FQGTGA. CDR3 protein: CASSLFSGGARNEQFF. The DNA of the CDR3 is TGTGCCAGCAGCTTATTTAGCGGGGGGGCCAGGAATGAGCAGTTCTTC.

In this sample, this clone turned up once. The chain carries TRBV4-1 and TRBJ1-1; no clear D. V gave up 1 base and J gave up 0 bases, with 9 bases separating them. This CDR3 is 15 amino acids long. Germline-derived CDR1 and CDR2 are MGHRA and YSYEKL. CDR3 amino acids: CASSQVGSMNTEAFF. The CDR3 nucleotides read TGCGCCAGCAGCCAAGTGGGGAGTATGAACACTGAAGCTTTCTTT.

V gene TRBV10-2 combines with J gene TRBJ2-1; TRBD2 might be the D (6 bases). Germline V gene sequence: CDR1 WSHSY, CDR2 SAAADI. V was trimmed by 4 bases and J by 8 bases, leaving 15 bases between them. This CDR3 is built from 14 residues. CDR3: CASSGTNLGHEQFF. Written as DNA, the CDR3 is TGCGCCAGCAGTGGGACTAACTTGGGGCATGAGCAGTTCTTC.